This T cell receptor (beta chain) was profiled in a study of blood T cell repertoires in COVID-19. Looking at the study overall: Material from acute and convalescent COVID-19 was sourced from the United States, Italy and Spain.

The sample holds a few counts of this clone. The germline V gene encodes CDR1 SGHNT and CDR2 YYREEE (reference sequence). The length of the CDR3 is 14 residues. After removal of 4 bases from V and 6 bases from J, the junction contained 5 bases not matched to a gene. As processed by the authors: Reference gene primer amplification gave estimated nucleated cell counts. TCRdb keeps only in-frame clones here, not all; method: immunoSEQ multiplex PCR. V and J calls plus clone size are reproduced from that table; the DNA served to infer D and trimming. The sample consists of 70,000 or so clones, 82% of them appearing once.

This TCR was sampled from a woman aged 80 or older with acute or convalescent COVID-19. The V gene is TRBV5-4, the J gene TRBJ2-3, with TRBD2 matching over 10 bases. Sequenced: peripheral blood. CDR3 sequence: CASSMGLAPDTQYF. The CDR3 region has the DNA TGTGCCAGCAGCATGGGACTAGCGCCCGATACGCAGTATTTT. The complete variable domain, with remaining parts taken from reference TRBV5-4 and TRBJ2-3, reads ETGVTQSPTHLIKTRGQQVTLRCSSQSGHNTVSWYQQALGQGPQFIFQYYREEENGRGNFPPRFSGLQFPNYSSELNVNALELDDSALYLCASSMGLAPDTQYFGPGTRLTVL.